One and the same sample provided the 17 T cell receptor beta chains below, sequenced in a study of T cells after yellow fever vaccination. One entry per CDR3 protein, called by TCRdb with MiXCR from the 5' RACE reads. The sample carries a few hundred thousand distinct CDR3 sequences, around 4.1% recorded once. The sequencing used PBMCs, collected 5 days after the yellow fever booster vaccination. All receptors derive from a man aged 18 to 30 who received the YFV17D yellow fever vaccine.

In its sample, this clonotype was seen a few times. V and J are TRBV15 and TRBJ1-5; the D gene is possibly TRBD1 (6 bases). Germline V lookup: CDR1 LNHNV, CDR2 YYDKDF (reference sequence). There are 15 residues in the CDR3. V lost 0 bases and J 6 bases, leaving 12 bases between the germline ends. For the CDR3, the DNA is TGTGCCACCAGCAGAGACAGGGGAAGGGTTCAGCCCCAGCATTTT. It translates to CATSRDRGRVQPQHF.

This clonotype occurred a few times. The CDR3 reads CAISESNSYEQYV. CDR3 nucleotide sequence: TGTGCCATCAGTGAGTCAAACAGCTACGAGCAGTACGTC. V is TRBV10-3 and J is TRBJ2-7, with unresolved D. Per the germline V gene, CDR1 is ENHRY and CDR2 is SYGVKD. The CDR3 spans 13 residues. The V end was cut by 0 bases, the J end by 3 bases, with 6 bases between.

This clonotype has ten or more counts. The chain employs TRBV7-2 and TRBJ1-2; D is unclear. The CDR3 is 12 residues long. CDR1 and CDR2 (germline): SGHTA, FQGNSA. The V end was cut by 3 bases, the J end by 3 bases, with 5 bases between. The CDR3 region is CASSFNDYGYTF. The CDR3, as DNA: TGTGCCAGCAGCTTCAACGACTATGGCTACACCTTC.

CDR3 in amino acids: CASSLRQGSYGYTF. The DNA for the CDR3 is TGTGCCAGCAGTCTCCGACAGGGTTCCTATGGCTACACCTTC. The chain combines TRBV27 with TRBJ1-2, with 7 nucleotides matching TRBD1. Germline assignment: CDR1 MNHEY and CDR2 SMNVEV (reference sequence). The J segment lost 4 bases and the V segment lost 5 bases, leaving 7 bases of the junction unmatched. The CDR3 consists of 14 residues.

In this sample, this clonotype turned up a few times. The chain recombines TRBV5-5 with TRBJ1-2; D not certain. Germline-derived CDR1 and CDR2 are SGHKS and YYEKEE (reference sequence). V was trimmed by 0 bases and J by 8 bases, leaving 8 bases between them. CDR3 length equals 12 residues. CDR3 in amino acids: CASSLGSVGYTF. The CDR3 DNA sequence: TGTGCCAGCAGCTTGGGGTCGGTCGGCTACACCTTC. The full variable domain, its missing parts supplied by reference TRBV5-5 and TRBJ1-2, is DAGVTQSPTHLIKTRGQQVTLRCSPISGHKSVSWYQQVLGQGPQFIFQYYEKEERGRGNFPDRFSARQFPNYSSELNVNALLLGDSALYLCASSLGSVGYTFGSGTRLTVV.

The sample holds a few counts of this clonotype. The chain links TRBV5-1 to TRBJ1-6; D is ambiguous. The length of the CDR3 is 15 residues. The V end lost 0 bases, the J end lost 5 bases, and 9 bases lay between the germline ends. The germline CDR1 and CDR2 sequences are SGHRS and YFSETQ. The DNA of the CDR3 is TGCGCCAGCAGCTTGGTGTCGGCTGATAATTCACCCCTCCACTTT. Translating it yields CASSLVSADNSPLHF.

V is TRBV5-1 and J is TRBJ2-7; 8 nucleotides align to TRBD2. Germline values: CDR1 SGHRS, CDR2 YFSETQ. The CDR3 contains 14 residues. V was clipped by 4 bases and J by 7 bases; unmatched bases: 10. The CDR3 region is CASSTERGSGEQYF. In DNA form, the CDR3 reads TGCGCCAGCAGCACCGAGCGGGGGTCGGGTGAGCAGTACTTC.

This clonotype has only a few counts. The chain has TRBV29-1 and TRBJ1-2; tentative D call: TRBD1 (5 bases). Per the germline V gene, CDR1 is SQVTM and CDR2 is ANQGSEA. The CDR3 sequence is 13 residues long. V was shortened by 4 bases and J by 1 base, with 10 bases between the two germline ends. In DNA, the CDR3 is TGCAGCGTTGGGGGCCGCAGTAACTATGGCTACACCTTC. Its translation is CSVGGRSNYGYTF.

This clonotype was observed at least ten times. This chain joins TRBV18 and TRBJ2-7; TRBD1 matches at 9 bases. V gave up 2 bases and J gave up 6 bases; unmatched junction bases: 5. The CDR3 is made up of 14 amino acids. Germline V gene data show CDR1 as KGHSH and CDR2 as LQKENI. The CDR3 sequence: CASSPGRQGVEQYF. The CDR3 nucleotides are TGTGCCAGCTCACCAGGAAGACAGGGGGTCGAGCAGTACTTC.

There are a few counts of this clonotype. J is TRBJ2-7 and V is TRBV5-1, with 7 bases that match TRBD1. The CDR3 length is 15 residues. Germline V gives CDR1 SGHRS, CDR2 YFSETQ. V was pared by 6 bases and J by 6 bases, with 15 bases of the junction left unmatched. In DNA form, the CDR3 reads TGCGCCAGCACCCCCCTCGAGACAGGGCAATCCGAGCAGTACTTC. Protein: CASTPLETGQSEQYF.

This clonotype occurred many times. An end of the junction differs from the germline gene, which may be a read error. The genes are TRBV12-3 or TRBV12-4 and TRBJ2-5; 8 nucleotides match TRBD2. The CDR3 extends over 15 amino acids. For the CDR3, the DNA is TGTGCCACCACACCCGGGACTAGAGGAAGAGAGGCCCAGTACTTC. Residues: CATTPGTRGREAQYF.

A few counts support this clonotype. The chain uses TRBV23-1 and TRBJ1-5, with D tentatively TRBD1 (5 bases). TRBV23-1 belongs to the ORF category, with a function that is uncertain. V lost 6 bases and J lost 4, with 34 bases in between. The CDR3 has 21 residues. CDR3 sequence reads: CASSQTHPREGTDLRNQPQHF. CDR3 DNA sequence: TGCGCCAGCAGCCAGACACACCCACGGGAGGGGACGGACTTAAGGAATCAGCCCCAGCATTTT.

This clonotype appeared a few times. The chain employs TRBV7-8 and TRBJ2-3; 8 bases match TRBD2. CDR3 length: 17 residues. The V gene end was trimmed by 5 bases and the J gene end by 6 bases; junction bases not matched to a gene: 16. The V gene's germline CDR1 is SGHVS and CDR2 FQNEAQ. CDR3 residues: CASSPGRGLELSDTQYF. The CDR3 DNA is TGTGCCAGCAGCCCCGGACGGGGACTAGAGTTATCCGATACGCAGTATTTT.

V gene TRBV12-3 or TRBV12-4 combines with J gene TRBJ1-1; D remains ambiguous. This CDR3 region has 15 residues. V was trimmed by 4 bases and J by 2 bases, leaving 14 bases between them. The CDR3 nucleotides read TGTGCCAGCAGTTCGCCGAGAGTGTTTAACACTGAAGCTTTCTTT. Residues: CASSSPRVFNTEAFF.

This clonotype was detected ten times or more. V gene TRBV12-3 or TRBV12-4 combines with J gene TRBJ2-1; D remains unclear. V lost 7 bases, J lost 12 bases, and 19 bases lay in between. The CDR3 is made up of 13 amino acids. The CDR3 region is CASKKDALILQFF. CDR3 sequence (DNA): TGTGCCAGCAAAAAGGACGCTCTTATCTTGCAGTTCTTC.

This clonotype was seen more than once but under ten times. As DNA, the CDR3 is TGTGCCAGTAGTGCCCGTGGTCTACGGGACAACTCCAGGAACACTGAAGCTTTCTTT. This gives the protein CASSARGLRDNSRNTEAFF. The V gene is TRBV19, the J gene TRBJ1-1; a weak D match, TRBD1 (6 bases). The CDR3 extends over 19 amino acids. Per germline, CDR1 LNHDA and CDR2 SQIVND (reference sequence). Deletions cut 5 bases from V and 1 base from J, with 26 bases between. Looking up the rest from reference TRBV19 and TRBJ1-1 gives the full variable domain: DGGITQSPKYLFRKEGQNVTLSCEQNLNHDAMYWYRQDPGQGLRLIYYSQIVNDFQKGDIAEGYSVSREKKESFPLTVTSAQKNPTAFYLCASSARGLRDNSRNTEAFFGQGTRLTVV.

This clonotype was seen more than once but under ten times. The chain carries TRBV11-2 and TRBJ2-7; 14 bases fit TRBD2. J gave up 4 bases and V 2 bases, and 4 bases lay outside the gene matches. CDR3 length: 16 amino acids. Germline V CDR1 and CDR2: SGHAT, FQNNGV. CDR3 protein: CASSLRTSGGPYEQYF. CDR3 DNA sequence: TGTGCCAGCAGCTTAAGGACTAGCGGGGGGCCATACGAGCAGTACTTC.